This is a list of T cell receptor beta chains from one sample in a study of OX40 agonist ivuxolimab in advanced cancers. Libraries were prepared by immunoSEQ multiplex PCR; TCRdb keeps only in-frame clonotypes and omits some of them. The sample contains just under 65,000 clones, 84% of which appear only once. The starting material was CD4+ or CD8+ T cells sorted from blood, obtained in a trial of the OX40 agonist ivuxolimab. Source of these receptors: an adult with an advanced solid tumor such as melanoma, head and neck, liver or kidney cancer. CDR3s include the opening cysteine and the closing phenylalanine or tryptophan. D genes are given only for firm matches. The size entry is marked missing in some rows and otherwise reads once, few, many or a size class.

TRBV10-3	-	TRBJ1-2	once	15	TGTGCCATCAGTGAGCAACGGAACACTAACTATGGCTACACCTTC	CAISEQRNTNYGYTF
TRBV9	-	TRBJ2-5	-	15	TGTGCCAGCAGCGTACAGGGGTGGATTGGGGAGACCCAGTACTTC	CASSVQGWIGETQYF
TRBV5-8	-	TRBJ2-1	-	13	TGTGCCAGCAGCTTGACAGGGCCTAATGAGCAGTTCTTC	CASSLTGPNEQFF
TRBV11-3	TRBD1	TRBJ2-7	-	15	TGTGCCAGCAGCTTAGAACGGACAGGGGGCCTCGAGCAGTACTTC	CASSLERTGGLEQYF
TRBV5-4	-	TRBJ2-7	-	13	TGTGCCAGCAGCTCAAAGACTAGGCGCGAGCAGTACTTC	CASSSKTRREQYF
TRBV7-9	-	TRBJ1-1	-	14	TGTGCCAGCAGCAGTGGACCGGGCAACACTGAAGCTTTCTTT	CASSSGPGNTEAFF
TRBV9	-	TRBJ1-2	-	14	TGTGCCAGCAGCACGACAGGTCACAACTATGGCTACACCTTC	CASSTTGHNYGYTF
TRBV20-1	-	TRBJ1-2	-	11	TGCAGTGCTAGGATAAGCTATGGCTACACCTTC	CSARISYGYTF
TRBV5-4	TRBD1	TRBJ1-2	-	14	TGTGCCAGCAGCACAGGGACAGCCTACTATGGCTACACCTTC	CASSTGTAYYGYTF
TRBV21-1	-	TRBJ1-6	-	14	TGTGCCAGCATCCGGACAGAGCATAATTCACCCCTCCACTTT	CASIRTEHNSPLHF
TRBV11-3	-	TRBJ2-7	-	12	TGTGCCAGCAGCCCCAGCGAGTACGAGCAGTACTTC	CASSPSEYEQYF
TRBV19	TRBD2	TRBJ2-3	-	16	TGTGCCAGTAGTATAGGGAAAGCGGGAGGGGGGGATACGCAGTATTTT	CASSIGKAGGGDTQYF
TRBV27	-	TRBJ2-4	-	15	TGTGCCAGCAGTCCCGGGCGGGTCCCCGAAAACATTCAGTACTTC	CASSPGRVPENIQYF
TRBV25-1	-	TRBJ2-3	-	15	TGTGCCAGCAGTGAAATAATGGGTGCCACAGATACGCAGTATTTT	CASSEIMGATDTQYF
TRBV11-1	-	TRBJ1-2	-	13	TGTGCCAGCAGTCGCCGGGACGGCTATGGCTACACCTTC	CASSRRDGYGYTF
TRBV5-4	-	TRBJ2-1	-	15	TGTGCCAGCAGCTTGGATGTTGGAGGGAACAATGAGCAGTTCTTC	CASSLDVGGNNEQFF
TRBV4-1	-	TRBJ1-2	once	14	TGCGCCAGCAGCCAAGTAGGTGCCCCCCACGGCTACACCTTC	CASSQVGAPHGYTF
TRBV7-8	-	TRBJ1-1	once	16	TGTGCCAGCAGCTTAATCGGGGAGGCCCTCGGCACTGAAGCTTTCTTT	CASSLIGEALGTEAFF
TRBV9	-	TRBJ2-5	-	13	TGTGCCAGCAGCGTAGAGACCGGGGGGACCCAGTACTTC	CASSVETGGTQYF
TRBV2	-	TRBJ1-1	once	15	TGTGCCAGCAGTGCGCCTAGTTGGGGTGACACTGAAGCTTTCTTT	CASSAPSWGDTEAFF
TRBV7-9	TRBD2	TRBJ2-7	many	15	TGTGCCAGCAGCCAGCCGACTAGCGGGAGCTACGAGCAGTACTTC	CASSQPTSGSYEQYF
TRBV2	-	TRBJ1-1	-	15	TGTGCCAGCAGCGGGGCCGGGGGCGCGAACACTGAAGCTTTCTTT	CASSGAGGANTEAFF
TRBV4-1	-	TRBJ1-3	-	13	TGCGCCAGCAGCCCGACCCCAGGAAACACCATATATTTT	CASSPTPGNTIYF
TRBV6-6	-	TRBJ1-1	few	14	TGTGCCAGCTCCTTAAGGGGGGCTGGTACTGAAGCTTTCTTT	CASSLRGAGTEAFF
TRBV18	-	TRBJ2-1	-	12	TGTGCCAGCTCACCCTATAACAATGAGCAGTTCTTC	CASSPYNNEQFF
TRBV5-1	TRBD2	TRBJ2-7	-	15	TGCGCCAGCAGCTTGGACACTAGCGGGCGCTACGAGCAGTACTTC	CASSLDTSGRYEQYF
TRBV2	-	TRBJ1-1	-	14	TGTGCCAGCAGTGTAGAGGGAATGAACACTGAAGCTTTCTTT	CASSVEGMNTEAFF
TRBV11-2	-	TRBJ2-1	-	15	TGTGCCAGCAGCTTTGGCGGAGCAACCTACAATGAGCAGTTCTTC	CASSFGGATYNEQFF
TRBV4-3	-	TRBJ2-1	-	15	TGCGCCAGCAGCCGGGTGACGGTCTCCTACAATGAGCAGTTCTTC	CASSRVTVSYNEQFF
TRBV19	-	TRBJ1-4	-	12	TGTGCCACCCGGGACTTAAGGGAAAAACTGTTTTTT	CATRDLREKLFF
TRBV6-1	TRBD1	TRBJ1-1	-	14	TGTGCCAGCAGTAACAGGGGGACGAACACTGAAGCTTTCTTT	CASSNRGTNTEAFF
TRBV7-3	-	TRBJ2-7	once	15	TGTGCCAGCAGCCTCCAACCGGGACCAGGGTACGAGCAGTACTTC	CASSLQPGPGYEQYF
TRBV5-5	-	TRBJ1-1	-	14	TGTGCCAGCAACGCGAAGACCGTGAACACTGAAGCTTTCTTT	CASNAKTVNTEAFF
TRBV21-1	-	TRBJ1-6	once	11	TGTGCCAGCAGTTGTGGTGGCACCCTCCACTTT	CASSCGGTLHF
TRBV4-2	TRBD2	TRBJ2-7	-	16	TGTGCCAGCAGCCAAGATACAGCGGGAGGGCACTACGAGCAGTACTTC	CASSQDTAGGHYEQYF
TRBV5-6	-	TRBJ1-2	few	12	TGTGCCAGCAGCTTGGAGACCTATGGCTACACCTTC	CASSLETYGYTF
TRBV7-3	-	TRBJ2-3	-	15	TGTGCCAGCAGCGCTCAGGGGGGCCATGGGGATACGCAGTATTTT	CASSAQGGHGDTQYF
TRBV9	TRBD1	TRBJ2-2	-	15	TGTGCCAGCAGCCCCGAGACAGGGGGCACCGGGGAGCTGTTTTTT	CASSPETGGTGELFF
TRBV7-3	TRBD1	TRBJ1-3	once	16	TGTGCCAGCAGCTTATCGGGACAGGGATCTGGAAACACCATATATTTT	CASSLSGQGSGNTIYF
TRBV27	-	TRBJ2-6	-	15	TGTGCCAGCAAACCCAGGGCAGGCTGGGCCAACGTCCTGACTTTC	CASKPRAGWANVLTF
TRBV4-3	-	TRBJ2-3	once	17	TGCGCCAGCAGCCAAGATCGGCCGGGGGCGATAACAGATACGCAGTATTTT	CASSQDRPGAITDTQYF
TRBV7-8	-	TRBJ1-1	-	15	TGTGCCAGCAGCTTTGGGGGGGGATCGAACACTGAAGCTTTCTTT	CASSFGGGSNTEAFF
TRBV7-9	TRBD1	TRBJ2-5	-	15	TGTGCCAGCAGCCGAGGGACAGGGGCCCAAGAGACCCAGTACTTC	CASSRGTGAQETQYF
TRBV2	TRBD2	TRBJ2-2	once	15	TGTGCCAGCAGGGGACTAGCGGGAGTGACCGGGGAGCTGTTTTTT	CASRGLAGVTGELFF
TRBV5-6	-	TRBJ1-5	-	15	TGTGCCAGCAGCTTTAGGTCGTATAGCAATCAGCCCCAGCATTTT	CASSFRSYSNQPQHF
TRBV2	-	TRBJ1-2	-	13	TGTGCCAGCAGTGTTTCCCCGACCCCTGGCTACACCTTC	CASSVSPTPGYTF
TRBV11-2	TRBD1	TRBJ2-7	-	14	TGTGCCAGCAGCTCGAGACAGGGAACCTACGAGCAGTACTTC	CASSSRQGTYEQYF
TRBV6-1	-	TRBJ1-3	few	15	TGTGCCAGCACCCAGCCCCAAGTTCGTTCGAACACCATATATTTT	CASTQPQVRSNTIYF
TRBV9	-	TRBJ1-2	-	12	TGTGCCAGCAGCGCCGGAATAAATGGCTACACCTTC	CASSAGINGYTF
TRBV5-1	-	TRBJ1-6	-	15	TGCGCCAGCAGCTTAGGCAGGGCGGTAAATTCACCCCTCCACTTT	CASSLGRAVNSPLHF
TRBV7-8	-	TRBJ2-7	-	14	TGTGCCAGCAGCCGGACACCGGAATCCTACGAGCAGTACTTC	CASSRTPESYEQYF
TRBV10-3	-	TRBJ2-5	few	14	TGTGCCATCAGTGAGTCTGGTAGCGTGGAGACCCAGTACTTC	CAISESGSVETQYF
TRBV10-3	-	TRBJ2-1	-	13	TGTGCCATCGCCCAACTGGGGGGCCATGAGCAGTTCTTC	CAIAQLGGHEQFF
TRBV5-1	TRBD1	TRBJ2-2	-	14	TGCGCCAGCAGGGGGACAGGGGTCACCGGGGAGCTGTTTTTT	CASRGTGVTGELFF
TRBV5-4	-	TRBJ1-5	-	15	TGTGCCAGCAGCCCGGTCCCAGGCGGCAATCAGCCCCAGCATTTT	CASSPVPGGNQPQHF
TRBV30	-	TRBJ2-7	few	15	TGTGCCTGGAGTGATCTTAGGCTCGGGGACTACGAGCAGTACTTC	CAWSDLRLGDYEQYF
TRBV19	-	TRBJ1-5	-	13	TGTGCCAGTAGTATGACTAGTCATCAGCCCCAGCATTTT	CASSMTSHQPQHF